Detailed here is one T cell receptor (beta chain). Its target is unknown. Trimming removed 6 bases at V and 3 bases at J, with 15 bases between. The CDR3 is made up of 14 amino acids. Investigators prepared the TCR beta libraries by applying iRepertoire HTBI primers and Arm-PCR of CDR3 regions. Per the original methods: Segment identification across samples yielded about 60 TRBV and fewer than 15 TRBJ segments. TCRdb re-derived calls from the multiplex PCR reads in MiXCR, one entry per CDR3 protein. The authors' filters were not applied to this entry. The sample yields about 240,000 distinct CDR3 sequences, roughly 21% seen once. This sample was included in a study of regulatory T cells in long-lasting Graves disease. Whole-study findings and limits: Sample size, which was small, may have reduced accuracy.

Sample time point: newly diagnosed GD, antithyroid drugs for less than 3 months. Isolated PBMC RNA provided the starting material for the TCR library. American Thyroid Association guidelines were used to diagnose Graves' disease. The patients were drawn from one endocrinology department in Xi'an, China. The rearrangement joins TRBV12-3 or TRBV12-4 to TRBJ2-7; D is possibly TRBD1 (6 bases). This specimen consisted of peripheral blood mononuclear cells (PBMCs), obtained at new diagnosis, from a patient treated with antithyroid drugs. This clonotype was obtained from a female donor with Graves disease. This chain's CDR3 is CASSHRGTSYEQYF. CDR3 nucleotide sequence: TGTGCCAGCAGCCACAGAGGGACAAGCTACGAGCAGTACTTC.